This TCR beta chain was observed in a study of shared clonotypes between healthy human individuals. Study information: Each donor contributed plates that comprised three CD4 naive, three CD4 memory, two CD8 naive and one CD8 memory.

Study-level findings and limits: Naive CD4 clonotype sharing across a handful of donors was 5% to 6%. It was the non-shared clonotypes that had lower generation probabilities than clonotypes shared by all four donors.

Here immunoSEQ multiplex PCR was the method, and the copy in TCRdb shows in-frame clones only, minus some. The repertoire includes about 2 million clones, around 95% of them detected once, and 0.1% to 0.15% sits in the top ten. The CDR3 is made up of 14 amino acids. Looked up from germline, CDR1 is MDHEN and CDR2 is SYDVKM. Losses at the gene ends were 5 bases for V and 7 bases for J; bases not matched to a gene: 7. With regard to this clone: Its antigen remains unidentified.

All of the donors resided in Nashville, Tennessee, and each was a Caucasian adult. The sample consisted of naive CD4+ T cells sorted from blood. Specified subset: CD45RA+ positively selected. The clonotype was recovered from a man younger than 35 in good health. The chain carries TRBV28 and TRBJ1-1; 10 nucleotides line up with TRBD1. CDR3 sequence reads: CASSPGQGIGEAFF. CDR3 nucleotide sequence: TGTGCCAGCAGTCCGGGACAGGGGATTGGTGAAGCTTTCTTT.